What follows describes a single T cell receptor beta chain. Its antigen is undetermined. The authors sequenced TCR beta from blood CD8+ and CD4+ T cells. The patients serving as multiple sclerosis controls were treatment-naive. They had stable or active relapsing-remitting disease and fulfilled revised McDonald criteria. The data belong to a study of CD8 T cells in Susac syndrome. The CDR3 is made up of 15 amino acids. The germline gives CDR1 SEHNR, CDR2 FQNEAQ (reference sequence). The trim removed 5 bases at V and 3 bases at J, leaving 10 bases unmatched. RNA, at roughly 0.45 to 1 ug, was reverse transcribed with random hexamers. Multiplex PCR with immunoSEQ amplified the TCR beta CDR3 across 54 Vbeta and 13 Jbeta. One entry per CDR3 protein, called by TCRdb with MiXCR from the immunoSEQ multiplex PCR reads. The table records about 180,000 distinct CDR3 sequences, roughly 95% of them present only once.

Study-level findings and limits: Regarding the TCR sequencing and HLA analysis, the study admitted that a relatively small number of individuals were involved.

The J gene is TRBJ2-7, the V gene TRBV7-9, with 7 bases identical to TRBD1. This receptor was taken from a human donor with multiple sclerosis. Input material: CD8+ T cells from PBMCs. CDR3 sequence reads: CASSPPPGTDYEQYF. The CDR3, as DNA: TGTGCCAGCAGCCCACCCCCTGGGACAGACTACGAGCAGTACTTC.